Included here is one T cell receptor beta chain sequence, with context. The entry originates in a study of blood T cell repertoires in COVID-19. Overall study: Acute and convalescent COVID-19 specimens originated in the United States, Italy and Spain. In each case, the material was cDNA or gDNA derived from T cells, B-cell-depleted T cells, or PBMCs.

V was clipped by 0 bases and J by 4 bases, with 9 bases between them. Per germline, CDR1 GTSNPN and CDR2 SVGIG (reference sequence). CDR3 size: 13 residues. The protocol was immunoSEQ multiplex PCR, while the TCRdb copy is restricted to in-frame clones and leaves out a portion. The sample lists over 60,000 clones, about four fifths seen once, with 8% to 10% in the top ten. The sequence came from a human donor in a cohort sampled during active COVID-19. The sequenced sample was peripheral blood. The chain recombines TRBV30 with TRBJ1-1; D is ambiguous. The chain's CDR3 is CAWSVEATTEAFF. The CDR3 DNA reads as TGTGCCTGGAGTGTGGAGGCCACCACTGAAGCTTTCTTT.